The clone carrying this T cell receptor (beta chain) counts as medium-sized (0.01 to 0.1%). This sample is part of a study of blood T cell repertoires in COVID-19. Study overall: COVID-19 samples collected from the United States, Italy and Spain covered acute and convalescent phases. PBMCs, B-cell-depleted T cells, or T cells provided the cDNA or gDNA that made up the material.

Authors' data handling: Counts of nucleated cells, estimated from reference gene primer amplification, were obtained. Using immunoSEQ multiplex PCR, the repertoire was profiled, and TCRdb retains in-frame clones only, with some absent. From that table come the V and J calls and clone size; the DNA was used to work out D and trimming. Of about 42,000 clones in the sample, about 88% were seen once. CDR1 is LNHDA, CDR2 SQIVND, per germline (reference sequence). The CDR3 contains 13 residues. Trimming stripped 7 bases from V and 5 bases from J, with 14 bases between. The V gene is TRBV19, the J gene TRBJ1-1, with unresolved D. This TCR was sampled from a human donor in a cohort sampled during active COVID-19. The sequencing input was peripheral blood. The CDR3 here is CASIGKGSTEAFF. For the CDR3, the DNA is TGTGCCAGTATTGGGAAAGGGAGTACTGAAGCTTTCTTT.